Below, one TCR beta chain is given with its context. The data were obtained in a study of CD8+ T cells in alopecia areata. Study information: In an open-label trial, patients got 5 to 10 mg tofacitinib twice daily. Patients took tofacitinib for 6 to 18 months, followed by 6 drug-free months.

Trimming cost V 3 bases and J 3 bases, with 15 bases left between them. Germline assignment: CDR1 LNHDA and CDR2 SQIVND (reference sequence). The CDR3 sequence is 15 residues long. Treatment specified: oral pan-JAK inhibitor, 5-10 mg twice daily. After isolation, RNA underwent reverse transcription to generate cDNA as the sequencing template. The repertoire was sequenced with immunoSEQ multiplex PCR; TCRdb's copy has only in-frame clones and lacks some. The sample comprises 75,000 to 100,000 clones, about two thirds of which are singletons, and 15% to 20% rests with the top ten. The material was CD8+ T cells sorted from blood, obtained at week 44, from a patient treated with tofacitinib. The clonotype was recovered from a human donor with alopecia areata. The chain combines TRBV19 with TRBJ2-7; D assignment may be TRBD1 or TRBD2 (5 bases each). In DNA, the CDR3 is TGTGCCAGTAGTATGTTCCCGGGACCCGGCTACGAGCAGTACTTC. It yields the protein CASSMFPGPGYEQYF.